Listed below are T cell receptor beta chains from one sample, sequenced in a study of OX40 agonist ivuxolimab in advanced cancers. Sequencing used immunoSEQ multiplex PCR; TCRdb keeps in-frame clones, though not all of them. The sample has 75,000 to 95,000 clones, around 89% seen once. This sample comprised CD4+ or CD8+ T cells sorted from blood, obtained in a trial of the OX40 agonist ivuxolimab. Source of these receptors: an adult with an advanced solid tumor such as melanoma, head and neck, liver or kidney cancer. Both conserved end residues are part of each CDR3. The D gene is left open where the match is weak. A clone size is listed for some rows: how often the clone was seen (once, few, many), or a class if it is expanded.

J: TRBJ2-5; D: .; V: TRBV7-2; size: .; DNA: TGTGCCAGCAGCCTACAGGGCCAAGAGACCCAGTACTTC; CDR3: CASSLQGQETQYF
J: TRBJ2-7; D: .; V: TRBV10-1; size: .; DNA: TGCGCCTGTTCATCGGACAGCTCCTGGGAGCAGTACTTC; CDR3: CACSSDSSWEQYF
J: TRBJ2-1; D: .; V: TRBV4-1; size: .; DNA: TGCGCCAGCAGCCCCCACTTTGTGGGGACCTACAATGAGCAGTTCTTC; CDR3: CASSPHFVGTYNEQFF
J: TRBJ1-5; D: .; V: TRBV6-1; size: .; DNA: TGTGCCAGCACCCTGGGGGAGGGCGGCAATCAGCCCCAGCATTTT; CDR3: CASTLGEGGNQPQHF
J: TRBJ2-1; D: .; V: TRBV1; size: .; DNA: TGCACCAGCAGCCGTACCCCACTAGCGGGAGGGTCTAGTCATGAGCAGTTCTTC; CDR3: CTSSRTPLAGGSSHEQFF
J: TRBJ2-3; D: TRBD2; V: TRBV28; size: once; DNA: TGTGCCAGCAGCCCCGAGGGACTAGCCGTTGATACGCAGTATTTT; CDR3: CASSPEGLAVDTQYF
J: TRBJ2-7; D: TRBD2; V: TRBV5-1; size: .; DNA: TGCGCCAGCAGCTTCGGGACTAGCGATCCGACCTACGAGCAGTACTTC; CDR3: CASSFGTSDPTYEQYF
J: TRBJ1-6; D: .; V: TRBV19; size: few; DNA: TGTGCCAGTAGTATAGACAGGGGTGATTCACCCCTCCACTTT; CDR3: CASSIDRGDSPLHF
J: TRBJ1-6; D: .; V: TRBV21-1; size: .; DNA: TGTGCCAGCAGCAAAGTAGAAGTAGTCGGAGGGGGCCAATCACCCCTCCACTTT; CDR3: CASSKVEVVGGGQSPLHF
J: TRBJ2-7; D: .; V: TRBV20-1; size: once; DNA: TGCAGTGCTTCCGCTTCGGGCAATCAGTACTTC; CDR3: CSASASGNQYF
J: TRBJ2-5; D: .; V: TRBV29-1; size: once; DNA: TGCAGCGCCGAAGGGACACCGGAGGCCCAGTACTTC; CDR3: CSAEGTPEAQYF
J: TRBJ1-6; D: .; V: TRBV27; size: .; DNA: TGTGCCACCTCGGGGGGTTATAATTCACCCCTCCACTTT; CDR3: CATSGGYNSPLHF
J: TRBJ1-1; D: .; V: TRBV5-4; size: .; DNA: TGTGCCAGCAGCCCCCCCGGGGGCGGGGGAATGGTAAGGACTGAAGCTTTCTTT; CDR3: CASSPPGGGGMVRTEAFF
J: TRBJ1-4; D: TRBD1; V: TRBV5-4; size: .; DNA: TGTGCCAGCAGCTCGAAGGGACAGGGAGGAGAAAAACTGTTTTTT; CDR3: CASSSKGQGGEKLFF
J: TRBJ2-6; D: TRBD1; V: TRBV27; size: .; DNA: TGTGCCAGCAGTCCGACAGGGTCTGGGGCCAACGTCCTGACTTTC; CDR3: CASSPTGSGANVLTF
J: TRBJ2-5; D: TRBD1; V: TRBV6-6; size: .; DNA: TGTGCCAGCAGCCGTGGACAGGGGGGCGAAGAGACCCAGTACTTC; CDR3: CASSRGQGGEETQYF
J: TRBJ2-7; D: TRBD2; V: TRBV5-6; size: .; DNA: TGTGCCAGCAGCTTGACTAGCGGTACCTACGAGCAGTACTTC; CDR3: CASSLTSGTYEQYF
J: TRBJ1-3; D: .; V: TRBV5-1; size: .; DNA: TGCGCCAGCAGCTTGGACACGAGCTCTGGAAACACCATATATTTT; CDR3: CASSLDTSSGNTIYF
J: TRBJ2-7; D: .; V: TRBV6-1; size: .; DNA: TGTGCCAGCAGTGGGACCTACGAGCAGTACTTC; CDR3: CASSGTYEQYF
J: TRBJ1-2; D: .; V: TRBV7-2; size: .; DNA: TGTGCCAGCAGCTCCCCAAGGACAGCATGGTCTAACTATGGCTACACCTTC; CDR3: CASSSPRTAWSNYGYTF
J: TRBJ1-1; D: .; V: TRBV18; size: .; DNA: TGTGCCAGCTCATCTTTACAGGACACGAACACTGAAGCTTTCTTT; CDR3: CASSSLQDTNTEAFF
J: TRBJ2-3; D: TRBD1; V: TRBV29-1; size: .; DNA: TGCAGCGTCCGACAGGGGGGCACAGATACGCAGTATTTT; CDR3: CSVRQGGTDTQYF
J: TRBJ1-1; D: .; V: TRBV5-1; size: .; DNA: TGCGCCAGCAGCCCAGTGGCAGGGGCGGCTGAAGCTTTCTTT; CDR3: CASSPVAGAAEAFF
J: TRBJ2-7; D: TRBD1; V: TRBV5-4; size: once; DNA: TGTGCCAGCAGCTTCAATCGAGACAGGGCGAAGGGCAACGAGCAGTACTTC; CDR3: CASSFNRDRAKGNEQYF
J: TRBJ2-1; D: .; V: TRBV11-2; size: .; DNA: TGTGCCAGCTTAGGGTTTGGGGGGATTCGTAATGAGCAGTTCTTC; CDR3: CASLGFGGIRNEQFF
J: TRBJ1-1; D: .; V: TRBV6-1; size: .; DNA: TGTGCCAGCAGTGTTGGTAGACCTTCGGGGAAGACTGAAGCTTTCTTT; CDR3: CASSVGRPSGKTEAFF
J: TRBJ2-5; D: .; V: TRBV11-2; size: .; DNA: TGTGCCAGCAGCTTAAGGAGGGACAGTACCCAGTACTTC; CDR3: CASSLRRDSTQYF
J: TRBJ2-7; D: .; V: TRBV2; size: .; DNA: TGTGCCAGCAGTGTAGCGTGGGAGGCTGCCTACGAGCAGTACTTC; CDR3: CASSVAWEAAYEQYF
J: TRBJ1-3; D: .; V: TRBV11-2; size: .; DNA: TGTGCCAGCAGCCGGGGGAGCAACTCTGGAAACACCATATATTTT; CDR3: CASSRGSNSGNTIYF
J: TRBJ2-6; D: .; V: TRBV27; size: once; DNA: TGTGCCAGCAGTTTAGGGCTACACCTCTCTGGGGCCAACGTCCTGACTTTC; CDR3: CASSLGLHLSGANVLTF
J: TRBJ1-5; D: .; V: TRBV27; size: .; DNA: TGTGCTAGTGGGAGACCGCATAGCAATCAGCCCCAGCATTTT; CDR3: CASGRPHSNQPQHF
J: TRBJ2-1; D: TRBD2; V: TRBV5-1; size: .; DNA: TGCGCCAGCAGCTCTCGGACTAGCGGGGGCTATGAGCAGTTCTTC; CDR3: CASSSRTSGGYEQFF
J: TRBJ1-1; D: TRBD1; V: TRBV7-9; size: .; DNA: TGTGCCCTGCAGGGGGGCGGACCGAACACTGAAGCTTTCTTT; CDR3: CALQGGGPNTEAFF
J: TRBJ1-3; D: .; V: TRBV2; size: .; DNA: TGTGCCAGCAAAAGTCAGGGGCCTGGAAACACCATATATTTT; CDR3: CASKSQGPGNTIYF
J: TRBJ2-7; D: TRBD2; V: TRBV18; size: once; DNA: TGTGCCAGCTCACCGAGCGGGGGCGCCTACGAGCAGTACTTC; CDR3: CASSPSGGAYEQYF
J: TRBJ2-3; D: TRBD2; V: TRBV28; size: .; DNA: TGTGCCAGCAGCGCCACTAGCGGGAAAGCAGATACGCAGTATTTT; CDR3: CASSATSGKADTQYF
J: TRBJ1-4; D: .; V: TRBV18; size: .; DNA: TGTGCCAGCTCACCACAGGGATGGGGAGGTGAAAAACTGTTTTTT; CDR3: CASSPQGWGGEKLFF
J: TRBJ2-7; D: .; V: TRBV2; size: .; DNA: TGTGCCAGCAACGTAGCGGCCTACGAGCAGTACTTC; CDR3: CASNVAAYEQYF
J: TRBJ1-2; D: TRBD1; V: TRBV5-5; size: .; DNA: TGTGCCAGCAGCTTAGCGGGACAGGGAAGATCCGACTATGGCTACACCTTC; CDR3: CASSLAGQGRSDYGYTF